Detailed here is one TCR beta chain. This CDR3 is built from 12 residues. The V end was cut by 0 bases, the J end by 6 bases, with 8 bases between. Germline V gives CDR1 GTSNPN, CDR2 SVGIG (reference sequence). This specimen belongs to a study of cytomegalovirus exposure and HLA in healthy donors. The PCR contained 60 Vbeta and 13 Jbeta primers. The data were produced by immunoSEQ multiplex PCR, yet TCRdb's version contains in-frame clones alone and is incomplete. The table lists approximately 200,000 clones, 83% of them singletons. The source of this sequence is a girl under 18 in good health and CMV-seronegative. J is TRBJ1-1 and V is TRBV30; D is unclear. The sequenced sample consisted of PBMCs. The CDR3 DNA reads as TGTGCCTGGAGTGTACGACGGGCTGAAGCTTTCTTT. This sequence encodes CAWSVRRAEAFF.